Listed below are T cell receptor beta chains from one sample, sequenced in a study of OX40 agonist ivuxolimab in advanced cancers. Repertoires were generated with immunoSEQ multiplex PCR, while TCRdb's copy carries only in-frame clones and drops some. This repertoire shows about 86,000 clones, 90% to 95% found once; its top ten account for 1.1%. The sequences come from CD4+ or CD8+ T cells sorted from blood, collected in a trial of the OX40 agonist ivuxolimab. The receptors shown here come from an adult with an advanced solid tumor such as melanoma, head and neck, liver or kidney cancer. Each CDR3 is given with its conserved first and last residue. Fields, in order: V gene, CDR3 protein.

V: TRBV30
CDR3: CAWAAGLGPQHF

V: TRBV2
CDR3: CASTEGGRRETQYF

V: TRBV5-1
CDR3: CASSLGIFSGNTIYF

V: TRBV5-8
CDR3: CASSLSPWGHEQFF

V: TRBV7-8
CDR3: CASRARQYQETQYF

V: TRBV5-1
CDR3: CASSNGPTGGYTF

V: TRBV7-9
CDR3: CASSLSGSYNEQFF

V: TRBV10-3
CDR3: CAISDVRFEQFF

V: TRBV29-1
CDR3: CSVGTGAGNTIYF

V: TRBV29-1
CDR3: CSARPTGVKNIQYF

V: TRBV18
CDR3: CASSQEDTQYF

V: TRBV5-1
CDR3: CASSSRGNTEAFF

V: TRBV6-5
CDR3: CASKFKREQETQYF

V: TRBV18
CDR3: CASSPPSRGGDEQFF

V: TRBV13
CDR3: CASSLKLAGGTDTQYF

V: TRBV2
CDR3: CASTFGETQYF

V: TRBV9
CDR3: CASSVAEGIPPEAFF

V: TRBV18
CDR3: CASSPRTGTEETQYF

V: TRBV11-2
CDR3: CASSLAGVTNEQFF

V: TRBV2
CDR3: CASTLGRKTGANVLTF

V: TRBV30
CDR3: CAWSPPRKLSETQYF

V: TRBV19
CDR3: CASSSSGRNVGSYNEQFF

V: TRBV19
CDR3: CASSIDPPPSRELFF

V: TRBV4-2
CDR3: CASSPLQTSGRALAYTDTQYF

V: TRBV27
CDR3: CASSFGQNGYEQYF

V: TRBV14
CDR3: CASRRETQYF

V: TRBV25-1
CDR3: CASTPREQSKQETQYF

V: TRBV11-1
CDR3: CASSSASSNTGELFF

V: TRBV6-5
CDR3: CASSYGKGYTF

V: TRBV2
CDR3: CASSGAQKGSYTF